This paragraph reports one T cell receptor beta chain. These data belong to a study of T-cell memory formation after mild COVID-19. CDR1 MNHEY and CDR2 SVGAGI come from the germline V gene. V lost 1 base, J lost 5 bases, and 3 bases lay in between. CDR3 length: 11 amino acids. TCRdb re-called the 5' RACE reads through MiXCR, storing one row per CDR3 protein. The sample carries roughly 120,000 distinct CDR3 sequences, approximately 21% recorded once. This TCR was recovered from a man aged 18 to 30 who had mild COVID-19 (a few samples of this study predate the infection). Cell type and time point are not known. The specimen was PBMCs or a T cell subset sorted from them (not recorded which). This rearrangement joins TRBV6-5 to TRBJ2-7; unclear D gene. The CDR3 reads CASSYFDEQYF. CDR3 nucleotides: TGTGCCAGCAGTTACTTCGACGAGCAGTACTTC.